The T cell receptor (beta chain) described here comes from a study of cytomegalovirus exposure and HLA in healthy donors. With 60 Vbeta and 13 Jbeta primers, the PCR was carried out. Methods used by the authors: Roughly 12 million shared chains were among around 78 million unique TCR beta chains counted in a later analysis. TCRdb keeps only in-frame clones here, not all; method: immunoSEQ multiplex PCR. Clonal size and the V and J genes are those of that table, whereas D and trimming came from the DNA. This repertoire includes about 58,000 clones. The CDR3 is 16 residues long. Germline values: CDR1 MNHNS, CDR2 SASEGT. V shed 2 bases and J 4 bases; nucleotides not matched to a gene: 5.

Sequences were obtained from PBMCs. The source of this sequence is a woman aged 18-30 years in good health and CMV-seronegative. The rearrangement joins TRBV6-1 to TRBJ2-6, with TRBD1 matching over 7 bases. CDR3 bases: TGTGCCAGCAGTGAACAAGGACAGGCGGGGGCCAACGTCCTGACTTTC. Protein: CASSEQGQAGANVLTF.